The 21 T cell receptor beta chains presented below share a single source sample, sequenced in a study of cytomegalovirus exposure and HLA in healthy donors (dated by TCRdb to the late 2010s). Receptors were amplified or captured by the immunoSEQ multiplex PCR assay. The multiplex PCR relied on a mix of 60 forward primers for TCR Vbeta segments and 13 reverse primers for TCR Jbeta segments. What TCRdb holds here is the immuneACCESS table cut down to in-frame rearrangements. Part of the clones is not present; checked against another copy, under half of the missing clones reflect an unresolved V gene, and the others are unexplained. For this sample the table gives more than 85,000 clones, of which about 80% were detected only once. The ten largest clones take up around 7.7% of the sample. Input material: PBMCs. The receptor source for this set is a woman in her forties or fifties in good health and CMV-seropositive.

The V and J genes are TRBV18 and TRBJ1-5; 8 bases line up with TRBD1. V was clipped by 3 bases and J by 0 bases; unmatched bases: 10. CDR1 is KGHSH, CDR2 LQKENI, per germline. CDR3 length: 18 amino acids. Written as DNA, the CDR3 is TGTGCCAGCTCACCCGCTCCAGGGGGCGAGGATAGCAATCAGCCCCAGCATTTT. As protein: CASSPAPGGEDSNQPQHF.

This sequence joins TRBV6-1 and TRBJ2-3; 7 bases fit TRBD1. CDR1 and CDR2 (germline): MNHNS, SASEGT. V dropped 5 bases and J dropped 2; count of bases not matched to a gene: 4. There are 14 residues in the CDR3. In DNA, the CDR3 is TGTGCCAGCAGTAGGGGGACAGACACAGATACGCAGTATTTT. It translates to CASSRGTDTDTQYF.

The V and J genes are TRBV4-3 and TRBJ1-5; D possibly corresponds to TRBD1 (6 bases). Trimming removed 0 bases at V and 7 bases at J, with 10 bases between. The length of the CDR3 is 14 residues. CDR1 and CDR2 from the germline V gene are LGHNA and YSLEER. DNA for the CDR3: TGCGCCAGCAGCCAAGACAGGGGTGGACAGCCCCAGCATTTT. It codes for CASSQDRGGQPQHF.

The chain's CDR3 is CASSPRTGYLPLHF. In DNA form, the CDR3 reads TGTGCCAGCAGCCCAAGGACAGGGTACTTACCCCTCCACTTT. The chain uses TRBV5-6 and TRBJ1-6; 8 bases agree with TRBD1. Germline V CDR1 and CDR2: SGHDT, YYEEEE. Trimming removed 4 bases from V and 12 bases from J; junction bases left unmatched: 9. The CDR3 is 14 residues long.

This clone was observed a few times. The CDR3 sequence is CASSGDRAYGYTF. The CDR3 coding sequence is TGTGCCAGCAGCGGTGACAGAGCCTATGGCTACACCTTC. This chain uses TRBV7-9 with TRBJ1-2; the D gene is possibly TRBD1 (5 bases). Germline CDR1 and CDR2: SEHNR and FQNEAQ (reference sequence). The CDR3 is 13 residues long. V lost 5 bases, J lost 4 bases, and 11 bases lay in between.

The V call is TRBV2, the J call TRBJ1-2; TRBD1 matches 10 bases. Losses at the gene ends were 6 bases for V and 3 bases for J; bases not matched to a gene: 4. This CDR3 is 14 amino acids long. Per germline, CDR1 SNHLY and CDR2 FYNNEI. The CDR3 loop reads CASSRQGADYGYTF. The DNA of the CDR3 is TGTGCCAGCAGCCGACAGGGGGCTGACTATGGCTACACCTTC.

V and J are TRBV7-2 and TRBJ2-2; 8 positions match TRBD1. Germline CDR1 reads SGHTA; CDR2 reads FQGNSA. The CDR3 sequence is 14 residues long. V gave up 4 bases and J gave up 8 bases; unmatched junction bases: 6. The CDR3 protein is CASSSRGRTGELFF. Here the CDR3 DNA reads TGTGCCAGCAGCTCCAGGGGGCGAACGGGGGAGCTGTTTTTT.

CDR3 residues: CASSPQTGAPKGYTF. The CDR3 DNA reads TGTGCCAGCAGCCCCCAGACAGGGGCCCCTAAAGGCTACACCTTC. The chain employs TRBV12-1 and TRBJ1-2; TRBD1, the D gene given by the table, was not confirmed from the DNA. TRBV12-1 is deemed a pseudogene. This CDR3 spans 15 amino acids.

The chain is built from TRBV7-6 and TRBJ2-5; no reliable D call. The J call may be in error: the DNA end matches TRBJ2-7 better. The germline V gene encodes CDR1 SGHVS and CDR2 FNYEAQ. The CDR3 loop spans 14 amino acids. The CDR3 bases are TGTGCCAGCAGCAATAGAGACAAGCCCTACGAGCAGTACTTC. It encodes CASSNRDKPYEQYF.

CDR3 amino acids: CASSQESSGVSTDTQYF. CDR3 bases: TGCGCCAGCAGCCAAGAGTCCAGCGGGGTTAGCACAGATACGCAGTATTTT. The chain joins TRBV4-1 to TRBJ2-3, with 7 bases lining up with TRBD2. Germline CDR1 MGHRA, CDR2 YSYEKL. V trimming: 0 bases; J trimming: 0 bases; junction bases outside the gene matches: 6. The length of the CDR3 is 17 residues.

CDR3 amino acids: CASSQDPTVNEKLFF. CDR3 bases: TGCGCCAGCAGCCAAGATCCCACAGTCAATGAAAAACTGTTTTTT. The rearrangement links TRBV4-3 to TRBJ1-4, with D hard to call. Germline V gene data show CDR1 as LGHNA and CDR2 as YSLEER. The CDR3 spans 15 residues. The V gene lost 0 bases and the J gene lost 5 bases, with 10 bases spanning the gap.

The chain uses TRBV11-2 and TRBJ2-7; possibly TRBD1 for D (6 bases). V dropped 0 bases and J dropped 7 bases, with 13 bases sitting between them. The CDR3 runs to 14 residues. CDR1 is SGHAT and CDR2 is FQNNGV in the germline V gene. CDR3 loop: CASSLEAGVWEQYF. Written as DNA, the CDR3 is TGTGCCAGCAGCTTAGAGGCAGGGGTTTGGGAGCAGTACTTC. Together with reference TRBV11-2 and TRBJ2-7, the CDR3 gives the full variable domain: EAGVAQSPRYKIIEKRQSVAFWCNPISGHATLYWYQQILGQGPKLLIQFQNNGVVDDSQLPKDRFSAERLKGVDSTLKIQPAKLEDSAVYLCASSLEAGVWEQYFGPGTRLTVT.

The chain carries TRBV7-2 and TRBJ2-3; 8 bases are a match to TRBD1. Germline V gives CDR1 SGHTA, CDR2 FQGNSA. V lost 5 bases, J lost 5 bases, and 12 bases stayed unmatched. The CDR3 has 16 residues. CDR3 sequence: CASSNGQGRAGDTQYF. The CDR3, as DNA: TGTGCCAGCAGCAACGGACAGGGAAGGGCCGGAGATACGCAGTATTTT. The complete variable domain, with remaining parts taken from reference TRBV7-2 and TRBJ2-3, reads GAGVSQSPSNKVTEKGKDVELRCDPISGHTALYWYRQSLGQGLEFLIYFQGNSAPDKSGLPSDRFSAERTGGSVSTLTIQRTQQEDSAVYLCASSNGQGRAGDTQYFGPGTRLTVL.

The chain links TRBV27 to TRBJ1-2; possible D gene TRBD1, 5 bases. Germline V gene data show CDR1 as MNHEY and CDR2 as SMNVEV (reference sequence). V lost 2 bases and J 0 bases, leaving 13 bases between the germline ends. The CDR3 contains 16 residues. This chain's CDR3 is CASSLLAGRSNYGYTF. The CDR3 region has the DNA TGTGCCAGCAGTTTACTGGCGGGACGATCTAACTATGGCTACACCTTC.

This clone was counted only a few times. The chain couples TRBV9 to TRBJ2-2, with 9 nucleotides matching TRBD2. CDR1 is SGDLS and CDR2 is YYNGEE in the germline V gene. V shed 0 bases, J shed 4 bases, and the junction held 4 bases outside the gene matches. The CDR3 length is 16 residues. The CDR3 region is CASSVEGSGGTGELFF. In DNA form, the CDR3 reads TGTGCCAGCAGCGTAGAGGGTAGCGGGGGCACCGGGGAGCTGTTTTTT.

The chain carries TRBV5-1 and TRBJ1-5, with D perhaps matching TRBD1 (6 bases). The V and J ends lost 4 bases and 7 bases respectively, with 12 bases between them. CDR3 size: 13 residues. Per the germline V gene, CDR1 is SGHRS and CDR2 is YFSETQ. CDR3 residues: CASSPTGAQPQHF. CDR3 nucleotides: TGCGCCAGCAGCCCGACAGGTGCCCAGCCCCAGCATTTT.

This sequence joins TRBV2 and TRBJ1-5; 7 positions agree with TRBD1. V gave up 4 bases and J gave up 5 bases; unmatched junction bases: 11. Per the germline V gene, CDR1 is SNHLY and CDR2 is FYNNEI. CDR3 size: 16 residues. The CDR3 reads CASSGIWDSQDQPQHF. The CDR3 DNA reads as TGTGCCAGCAGTGGGATATGGGACAGCCAAGATCAGCCCCAGCATTTT.

The V call is TRBV18, the J call TRBJ2-3; a possible D gene is TRBD2 (5 bases). The CDR3 has 13 amino acids. Looked up from germline, CDR1 is KGHSH and CDR2 is LQKENI. Trimming took 4 bases from V and 0 from J, leaving 5 bases between them. The CDR3 nucleotides are TGTGCCAGCTCACGAGGGAGCACAGATACGCAGTATTTT. This encodes CASSRGSTDTQYF.

The chain couples TRBV4-3 to TRBJ1-5, with D perhaps TRBD1 (5 bases). This CDR3 is 15 amino acids long. The germline V gene has CDR1 LGHNA and CDR2 YSLEER. With 0 bases removed from V and 3 bases from J, the gap between germline ends came to 9 bases. Written as DNA, the CDR3 is TGCGCCAGCAGCCAAGATAGGGGCAACAATCAGCCCCAGCATTTT. Encoded protein: CASSQDRGNNQPQHF.

This clone appeared a few times. The chain joins TRBV7-9 to TRBJ2-7; D might be TRBD2 (6 bases). The CDR3 has 13 residues. The V gene lost 0 bases and the J gene lost 3 bases, with 6 bases spanning the gap. Germline CDR1 and CDR2: SEHNR and FQNEAQ (reference sequence). CDR3 in amino acids: CASSLAGGYEQYF. CDR3 nucleotides: TGTGCCAGCAGCTTAGCGGGGGGCTACGAGCAGTACTTC. The variable domain in full, with the rest retrieved from reference TRBV7-9 and TRBJ2-7, is DTGVSQNPRHKITKRGQNVTFRCDPISEHNRLYWYRQTLGQGPEFLTYFQNEAQLEKSRLLSDRFSAERPKGSFSTLEIQRTEQGDSAMYLCASSLAGGYEQYFGPGTRLTVT.

The CDR3 here is CASSLVGTGFHEQYF. CDR3 coding DNA: TGTGCCAGCAGTTTAGTAGGGACAGGGTTCCACGAGCAGTACTTC. The chain has TRBV28 and TRBJ2-5, with TRBD1 identical over 9 bases. TRBJ2-7 explains the end of the DNA better; the J call may be wrong. This CDR3 is built from 15 residues. Germline V gives CDR1 MDHEN, CDR2 SYDVKM.